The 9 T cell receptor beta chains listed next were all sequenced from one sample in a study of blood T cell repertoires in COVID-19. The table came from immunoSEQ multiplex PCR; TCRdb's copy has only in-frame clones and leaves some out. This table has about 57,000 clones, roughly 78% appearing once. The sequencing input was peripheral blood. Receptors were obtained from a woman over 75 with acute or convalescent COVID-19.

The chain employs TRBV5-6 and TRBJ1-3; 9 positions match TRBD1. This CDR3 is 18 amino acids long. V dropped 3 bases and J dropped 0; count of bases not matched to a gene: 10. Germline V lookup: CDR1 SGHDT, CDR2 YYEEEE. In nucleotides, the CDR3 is TGTGCCAGCAGCTCCCGGGACAGGGACCGGAGCTCTGGAAACACCATATATTTT. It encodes CASSSRDRDRSSGNTIYF. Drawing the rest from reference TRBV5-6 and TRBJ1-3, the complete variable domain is DAGVTQSPTHLIKTRGQQVTLRCSPKSGHDTVSWYQQALGQGPQFIFQYYEEEERQRGNFPDRFSGHQFPNYSSELNVNALLLGDSALYLCASSSRDRDRSSGNTIYFGEGSWLTVV.

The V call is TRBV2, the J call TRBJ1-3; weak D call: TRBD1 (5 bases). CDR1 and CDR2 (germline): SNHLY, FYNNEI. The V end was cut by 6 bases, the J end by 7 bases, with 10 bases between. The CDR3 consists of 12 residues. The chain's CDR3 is CASSLTENTIYF. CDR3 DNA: TGTGCCAGCAGCCTGACAGAGAACACCATATATTTT.

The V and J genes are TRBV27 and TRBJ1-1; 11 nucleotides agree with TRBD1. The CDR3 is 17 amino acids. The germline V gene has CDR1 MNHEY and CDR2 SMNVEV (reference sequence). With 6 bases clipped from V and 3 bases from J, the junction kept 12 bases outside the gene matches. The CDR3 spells CASRDTGTGGVYTEAFF. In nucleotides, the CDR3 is TGTGCCAGCAGGGATACCGGGACAGGGGGTGTATACACTGAAGCTTTCTTT.

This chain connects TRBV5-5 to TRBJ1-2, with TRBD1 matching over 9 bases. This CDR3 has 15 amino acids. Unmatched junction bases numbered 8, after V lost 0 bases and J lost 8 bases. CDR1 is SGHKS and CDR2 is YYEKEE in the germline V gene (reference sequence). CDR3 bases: TGTGCCAGCAGCTTGGAACCGGGACAGGGTTTCGGCTACACCTTC. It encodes CASSLEPGQGFGYTF.

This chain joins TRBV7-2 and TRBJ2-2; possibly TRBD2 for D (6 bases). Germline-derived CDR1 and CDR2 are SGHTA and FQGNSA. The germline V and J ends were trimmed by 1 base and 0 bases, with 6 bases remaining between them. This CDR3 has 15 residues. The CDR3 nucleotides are TGTGCCAGCAGCTTAGGGGGGGCGAACACCGGGGAGCTGTTTTTT. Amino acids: CASSLGGANTGELFF.

CDR3 loop: CASSTQGARTETQYF. Written as DNA, the CDR3 is TGTGCCAGTAGTACCCAGGGGGCGAGGACCGAGACCCAGTACTTC. The gene calls are TRBV19 and TRBJ2-5, with 8 bases identical to TRBD1. Germline-derived CDR1 and CDR2 are LNHDA and SQIVND (reference sequence). The CDR3 runs to 15 residues. Unmatched junction bases numbered 9, after V lost 4 bases and J lost 5 bases.

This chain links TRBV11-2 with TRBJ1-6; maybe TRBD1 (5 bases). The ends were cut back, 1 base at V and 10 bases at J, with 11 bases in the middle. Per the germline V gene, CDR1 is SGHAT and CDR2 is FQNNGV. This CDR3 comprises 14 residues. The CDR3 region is CASSLGGLGSPLHF. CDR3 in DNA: TGTGCCAGCAGCTTAGGGGGCCTTGGATCACCCCTCCACTTT.

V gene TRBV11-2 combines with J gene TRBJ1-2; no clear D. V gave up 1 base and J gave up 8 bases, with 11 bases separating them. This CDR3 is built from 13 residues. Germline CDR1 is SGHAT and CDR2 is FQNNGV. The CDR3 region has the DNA TGTGCCAGCAGCTTAGGGCCCAGTTACGGCTACACCTTC. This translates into CASSLGPSYGYTF.

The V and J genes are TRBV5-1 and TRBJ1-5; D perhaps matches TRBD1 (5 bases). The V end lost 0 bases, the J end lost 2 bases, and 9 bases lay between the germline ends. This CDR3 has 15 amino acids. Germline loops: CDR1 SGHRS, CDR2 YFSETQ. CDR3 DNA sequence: TGCGCCAGCAGCTTGGAGTGGGGCGGCAATCAGCCCCAGCATTTT. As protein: CASSLEWGGNQPQHF. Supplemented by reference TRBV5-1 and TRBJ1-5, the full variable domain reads KAGVTQTPRYLIKTRGQQVTLSCSPISGHRSVSWYQQTPGQGLQFLFEYFSETQRNKGNFPGRFSGRQFSNSRSEMNVSTLELGDSALYLCASSLEWGGNQPQHFGDGTRLSIL.